One sample yielded the 5 T cell receptor beta chains listed below, sequenced in a study of blood T cell repertoires in COVID-19. Sequencing used immunoSEQ multiplex PCR; TCRdb keeps in-frame clones, though not all of them. The sample holds more than 300,000 clones, roughly 89% seen once. Sequencing input: peripheral blood. The receptor set was obtained from a woman aged 40 to 49 with COVID-19, enrolled during active disease.

The rearrangement uses TRBV30 and TRBJ1-2, with D perhaps TRBD1 (6 bases). The V gene's germline CDR1 is GTSNPN and CDR2 SVGIG (reference sequence). The CDR3 sequence is 14 residues long. Trimming left V 2 bases short and J 4 bases short, with 14 bases between. For the CDR3, the DNA is TGTGCCTGGAGTCCGGACAGCCTGATCTATGGCTACACCTTC. This codes for CAWSPDSLIYGYTF.

This chain uses TRBV9 with TRBJ1-1; no clear D gene. This CDR3 region has 14 residues. Trimming took off 3 bases at V and 4 bases at J, with 13 bases between the two ends. Per the germline V gene, CDR1 is SGDLS and CDR2 is YYNGEE. The chain's CDR3 is CASSASGYSTEAFF. The CDR3 DNA sequence: TGTGCCAGCAGCGCTTCGGGTTATAGCACTGAAGCTTTCTTT. Complete variable domain (other parts from reference TRBV9 and TRBJ1-1): DSGVTQTPKHLITATGQRVTLRCSPRSGDLSVYWYQQSLDQGLQFLIQYYNGEERAKGNILERFSAQQFPDLHSELNLSSLELGDSALYFCASSASGYSTEAFFGQGTRLTVV.

The count of this clone is one. V usage is TRBV5-1 and J usage is TRBJ1-2; no definite D call. V was clipped by 4 bases and J by 7 bases, with 11 bases between them. The germline gives CDR1 SGHRS, CDR2 YFSETQ. CDR3 length: 12 amino acids. This chain's CDR3 is CASSLGFGGYTF. The DNA of the CDR3 is TGCGCCAGCAGCCTCGGGTTTGGTGGCTACACCTTC.

Note on this clone: Mismatch with germline at one junction end may stem from a read error. The chain links TRBV18 to TRBJ1-1; 9 nucleotides line up with TRBD1. Looked up from germline, CDR1 is KGHSH and CDR2 is LQKENI. CDR3 length: 13 amino acids. CDR3: CASSPQGATEAFF. In DNA form, the CDR3 reads TGTGCCAGCTCGCCACAGGGGGCCACTGAAGCTTTCTTT.

The chain has TRBV5-5 and TRBJ2-1; TRBD2 matches at 9 bases. There are 15 residues in the CDR3. Germline V lookup: CDR1 SGHKS, CDR2 YYEKEE (reference sequence). The trim removed 0 bases at V and 6 bases at J, leaving 4 bases unmatched. CDR3 region: CASSLGLREGNEQFF. CDR3 DNA: TGTGCCAGCAGCTTGGGACTGCGGGAGGGCAATGAGCAGTTCTTC.